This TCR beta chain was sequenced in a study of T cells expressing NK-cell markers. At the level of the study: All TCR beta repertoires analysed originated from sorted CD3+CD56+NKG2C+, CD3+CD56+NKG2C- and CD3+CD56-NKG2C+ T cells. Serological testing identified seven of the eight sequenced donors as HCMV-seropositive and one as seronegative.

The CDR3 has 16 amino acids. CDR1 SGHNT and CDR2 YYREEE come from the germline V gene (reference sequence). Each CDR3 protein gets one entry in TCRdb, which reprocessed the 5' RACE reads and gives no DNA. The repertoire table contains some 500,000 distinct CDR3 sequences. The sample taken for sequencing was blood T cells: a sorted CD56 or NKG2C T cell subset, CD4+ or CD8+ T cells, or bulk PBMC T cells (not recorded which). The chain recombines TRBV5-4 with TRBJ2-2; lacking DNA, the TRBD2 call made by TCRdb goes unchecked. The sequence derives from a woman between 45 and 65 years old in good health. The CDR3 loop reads CASSGKLAGVAGELFF.